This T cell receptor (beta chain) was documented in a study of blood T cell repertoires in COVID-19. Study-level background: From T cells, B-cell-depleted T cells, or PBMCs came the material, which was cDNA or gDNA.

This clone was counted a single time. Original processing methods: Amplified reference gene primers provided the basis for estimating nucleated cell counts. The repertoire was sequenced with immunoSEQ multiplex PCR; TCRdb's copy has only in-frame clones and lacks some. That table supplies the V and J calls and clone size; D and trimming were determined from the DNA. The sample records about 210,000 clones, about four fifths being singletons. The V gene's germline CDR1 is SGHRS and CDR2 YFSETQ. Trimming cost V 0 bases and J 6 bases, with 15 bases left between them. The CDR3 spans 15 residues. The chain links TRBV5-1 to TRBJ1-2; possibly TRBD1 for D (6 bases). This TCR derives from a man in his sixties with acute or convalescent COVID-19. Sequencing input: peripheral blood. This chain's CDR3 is CASSLAPPGADGYTF. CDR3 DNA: TGCGCCAGCAGCTTGGCGCCCCCAGGGGCGGATGGCTACACCTTC.